This TCR beta chain appears in the sequencing data of a study of blood T cell repertoires in COVID-19 (dated by TCRdb to the early 2020s). Broadly, across the study: The collaborator samples originated in the United States, Italy and Spain and spanned the acute and convalescent phases of COVID-19. The repertoires were released in a freely available public database intended as a resource for research on the immune response to SARS-CoV-2. The samples were drawn from the first 160 participants of the ongoing ImmuneRACE study and from more than 1,000 subjects provided by 6 global collaborators. Sample metadata almost always included a de-identified subject ID, COVID-19 status, age in years and sex. Where HLA class I and class II types were available, the types were taken from metadata supplied by the sample provider, not from assay-based typing. The dataset comprised deeply sampled blood TCRbeta repertoires from subjects exposed to, actively infected with, or recovered from COVID-19. The material from the prospective study consisted of cDNA or gDNA derived from T cells, B-cell-depleted T cells, or PBMCs.

The investigation overall reported the following: The quantity of clinical and demographic metadata differed by source and by participant and was supplied without curation.

The immunoSEQ Assay, a bias-controlled multiplex PCR, was used to amplify TCRbeta CDR3 regions from genomic DNA. The published analysis was carried out like this. The number of nucleated cells in each sample was estimated by amplification of reference gene primers within the assay. To quantify the absolute abundance of each unique TCRbeta CDR3 rearrangement, sequence reads were collapsed and filtered. For each sample, productive Simpson clonality was calculated as the square root of Simpson's diversity index across productive rearrangements. TCRdb took this table from immuneACCESS and kept in-frame rearrangements with V and J called. Such tables lack part of the clones; where checked against another copy, unresolved V genes explain under half of the gap, and the rest is unexplained. V and J calls plus clone size are reproduced from that table; the DNA served to infer D and trimming. For this sample there are about 220,000 clones; roughly 84% appear just once. The ten top clones hold under 2% of the sample.

Collaborating institutions collected whole blood in K2EDTA tubes following their own protocols. For TCRbeta analysis, collaborators shipped samples in one of three forms: frozen whole blood, isolated PBMCs, or DNA extracted from either of those sample types. V gives up 0 bases and J gives up 11 bases, and the segment between their germline ends measures 15 bases. The CDR3 goes from the cysteine to the phenylalanine over 14 residues. Just the 42-base CDR3 DNA is kept, in frame starting at base 1. CDR1 and CDR2, per the germline V gene, are KGHDR and SFDVKD. Of note for this clone: It lacks a known antigen. Nothing much larger sits one base from this clone, and base qualities are not available.

This clonotype originated in a man aged 40-55 years with active or convalescent COVID-19. Sample: peripheral blood. This receptor chain uses TRBV24-1 and TRBJ1-1; the D gene is not confidently resolved. The DNA sequence follows: TGTGCCACCAGTGATTTGGAGCGGCGGAGAGGGGCTTTCTTT. This encodes CATSDLERRRGAFF.